The next 16 T cell receptor beta chains were all read from a single sample in a study of T cell repertoires in cytomegalovirus infection. These receptors' antigens are unknown. TCRdb reprocessed the reads with MiXCR, giving one entry per CDR3 protein. The sample gives approximately 910,000 distinct CDR3 sequences, roughly 30% of which show up once; about 14% is in the top ten. The sequencing used cultured CD8+ T cells from PBMCs, collected from culture after CMV antigen stimulation. Every receptor here comes from a human donor in good health (CMV status not recorded). Some clones in this sample may be carry-over from other donors' samples.

This chain joins TRBV20-1 and TRBJ2-1; the D gene is possibly TRBD1 (6 bases). The CDR3 runs 16 residues. Trimming took 0 bases from V and 5 from J, leaving 17 bases between them. Germline V gene lookup returns CDR1 DFQATT and CDR2 SNEGSKA (reference sequence). CDR3 residues: CSARDLNPTGDNEQFF. CDR3 coding DNA: TGCAGTGCTAGAGATTTGAACCCGACAGGTGACAATGAGCAGTTCTTC.

A few counts support this clonotype. The chain combines TRBV7-9 with TRBJ1-2, with 7 bases identical to TRBD1. CDR3 length equals 15 residues. Germline V gene lookup returns CDR1 SEHNR and CDR2 FQNEAQ (reference sequence). Germline trimming cut 5 bases from V and 0 bases from J; bases unmatched to any gene: 6. The CDR3 nucleotides read TGTGCCAGCAGCCAGGGACAGCCAGCTAACTATGGCTACACCTTC. It codes for CASSQGQPANYGYTF.

This clonotype came up a few times. The V gene is TRBV11-1, the J gene TRBJ2-1; the match to TRBD1 covers 7 bases. Trimming cost V 1 base and J 8 bases; bases outside gene matches: 8. This CDR3 comprises 15 residues. The germline CDR1 and CDR2 sequences are SGHAT and FQDESV (reference sequence). The DNA of the CDR3 is TGTGCCAGCAGCTTAGGGGCACAGGGGTTCCATGAGCAGTTCTTC. It codes for CASSLGAQGFHEQFF.

The rearrangement uses TRBV4-1 and TRBJ1-1; tentatively, D is TRBD1 (5 bases). Trimming removed 3 bases at V and 2 bases at J, with 10 bases between. This CDR3 is 14 amino acids long. Germline values: CDR1 MGHRA, CDR2 YSYEKL. CDR3 amino acids: CASSHFQGNTEAFF. Here the CDR3 DNA reads TGCGCCAGCAGCCATTTCCAGGGAAACACTGAAGCTTTCTTT.

This clonotype has more than one count but fewer than ten. The chain combines TRBV7-9 with TRBJ2-4, with D possibly matching TRBD1 (5 bases). V was pared by 5 bases and J by 7 bases, with 9 bases between. Germline lookup yields CDR1 SEHNR and CDR2 FQNEAQ (reference sequence). This CDR3 is built from 12 residues. This CDR3 reads CASSRGPNIQYF. The CDR3 nucleotides are TGTGCCAGCAGCAGGGGCCCCAACATTCAGTACTTC. Using reference TRBV7-9 and TRBJ2-4 for the parts outside the CDR3, the full variable domain is DTGVSQNPRHKITKRGQNVTFRCDPISEHNRLYWYRQTLGQGPEFLTYFQNEAQLEKSRLLSDRFSAERPKGSFSTLEIQRTEQGDSAMYLCASSRGPNIQYFGAGTRLSVL.

As to this clonotype: One end of the junction fails to match germline, which may point to a read error. This chain links TRBV7-9 with TRBJ1-1; 9 nucleotides align to TRBD1. CDR1 is SEHNR, CDR2 FQNEAQ, per germline (reference sequence). CDR3 length: 15 amino acids. CDR3 DNA sequence: TGTGCCAACAGCTTAGAGGACAGGGGGAACACTGAAGCTTTCTTT. Translation gives CANSLEDRGNTEAFF.

The chain carries TRBV14 and TRBJ1-2; D unresolved. V was trimmed by 0 bases and J by 7 bases, leaving 9 bases between them. Per germline, CDR1 SGHDN and CDR2 FVKESK. The CDR3 totals 13 residues. CDR3 DNA sequence: TGTGCCAGCAGCCAAGATAGGGAGGGTGGCTACACCTTC. Protein sequence: CASSQDREGGYTF.

Many counts were recorded for this clonotype. The rearrangement links TRBV7-2 to TRBJ2-5, with D perhaps TRBD1 or TRBD2 (5 bases each). Germline CDR1 SGHTA, CDR2 FQGNSA. Trimming left V 6 bases short and J 9 bases short, with 14 bases between. This CDR3 contains 12 residues. Here the CDR3 DNA reads TGTGCCAGCAGGGCCTGGGACGGGGCCCAGTACTTC. It yields the protein CASRAWDGAQYF.

Turning to this clonotype: A read error may explain this, as a much larger clone is one base away. The J gene is TRBJ2-7, the V gene TRBV12-3 or TRBV12-4, with D possibly being TRBD1 (5 bases). Trimming stripped 7 bases from V and 2 bases from J, with 6 bases between. The CDR3 is made up of 11 amino acids. CDR3 coding DNA: TGTGCCAGCACGGACACCTACGAGCAGTACTTC. Amino acids: CASTDTYEQYF.

This clonotype appeared a single time. This sequence joins TRBV20-1 and TRBJ2-4; D possibly corresponds to TRBD2 (5 bases). This CDR3 spans 15 amino acids. Germline V gives CDR1 DFQATT, CDR2 SNEGSKA (reference sequence). V lost 0 bases and J lost 4, with 13 bases in between. The CDR3 DNA sequence: TGCAGTGCTAGAGATCTGACCGGGGAGAAAAACATTCAGTACTTC. As protein: CSARDLTGEKNIQYF.

J is TRBJ2-7 and V is TRBV6-6, with 8 bases fitting TRBD2. Per the germline V gene, CDR1 is MNHNY and CDR2 is SVGAGI (reference sequence). The CDR3 is made up of 15 amino acids. V lost 6 bases, J lost 3 bases, and 10 bases stayed unmatched. CDR3 nucleotide sequence: TGTGCCAGCAGAGATAGCGGGATGGCTCACTACGAGCAGTACTTC. It is translated as CASRDSGMAHYEQYF.

The chain combines TRBV7-6 with TRBJ2-2, with 10 bases lining up with TRBD2. Germline values: CDR1 SGHVS, CDR2 FNYEAQ. There are 17 residues in the CDR3. V gave up 0 bases and J gave up 6 bases; unmatched junction bases: 7. CDR3 sequence: CASSLAVAGGRSGELFF. In DNA, the CDR3 is TGTGCCAGCAGCTTAGCGGTAGCGGGGGGCCGGTCCGGGGAGCTGTTTTTT.

The chain has TRBV4-1 and TRBJ2-2, with TRBD2 matching 13 bases. This CDR3 has 19 residues. V dropped 0 bases and J dropped 7; count of bases not matched to a gene: 11. Germline CDR1 MGHRA, CDR2 YSYEKL. The CDR3 reads CASSQDRTSGGTLGGELFF. The CDR3 nucleotides are TGCGCCAGCAGCCAAGATCGGACTAGCGGGGGTACCCTTGGCGGGGAGCTGTTTTTT.

The chain combines TRBV4-1 with TRBJ2-1; the match to TRBD1 covers 8 bases. Germline trimming cut 1 base from V and 6 bases from J; bases unmatched to any gene: 2. From germline, CDR1 is MGHRA and CDR2 YSYEKL. The CDR3 is 14 residues long. As DNA, the CDR3 is TGCGCCAGCAGCCAAGGGACAGGGTTCAATGAGCAGTTCTTC. Translating it yields CASSQGTGFNEQFF.

This rearrangement joins TRBV11-1 to TRBJ2-5; no firm D call. CDR1 is SGHAT, CDR2 FQDESV, per germline (reference sequence). The ends were cut back, 0 bases at V and 5 bases at J, with 10 bases in the middle. The CDR3 covers 14 residues. The CDR3 DNA reads TGTGCCAGCAGCTTAGCCCAGTCTACGGAGACCCAGTACTTC. Translated: CASSLAQSTETQYF. Drawing the rest from reference TRBV11-1 and TRBJ2-5, the complete variable domain is EAEVAQSPRYKITEKSQAVAFWCDPISGHATLYWYRQILGQGPELLVQFQDESVVDDSQLPKDRFSAERLKGVDSTLKIQPAELGDSAMYLCASSLAQSTETQYFGPGTRLLVL.

The chain links TRBV7-9 to TRBJ1-2; D perhaps matches TRBD1 (5 bases). The V end was cut by 0 bases, the J end by 7 bases, with 18 bases between. The CDR3 extends over 16 amino acids. Germline V CDR1 and CDR2: SEHNR, FQNEAQ (reference sequence). CDR3 sequence (DNA): TGTGCCAGCAGCTTAGCTGGGGGGTACGGCTCCCTTGGCTACACCTTC. Amino acid sequence: CASSLAGGYGSLGYTF.